These 12 T cell receptor beta chains originate from one sample sequenced in a study of glioma-infiltrating T cells. Amplification of TCR alpha and beta CDR3 regions from RNA used iRepertoire nested multiplex PCR. MiXCR, run by TCRdb on the multiplex PCR reads, gives a single entry per CDR3 protein. The sample consists of about 180,000 distinct CDR3 sequences, over 40% of them appearing once. Sequencing used glioma tissue, nonneoplastic brain tissue, or PBMCs (not recorded which). These receptor sequences come from a human donor with low-grade glioma or glioblastoma, undergoing nonglioma brain surgery, or in good health (not recorded which).

This clonotype appeared a few times. J is TRBJ2-3 and V is TRBV2; TRBD2 matches 8 bases. The J segment lost 2 bases and the V segment lost 3 bases, leaving 7 bases of the junction unmatched. Germline loops: CDR1 SNHLY, CDR2 FYNNEI. The CDR3 totals 16 residues. The CDR3 DNA follows: TGTGCCAGCAGTGAGCAAGAACTAGCGGCCACAGATACGCAGTATTTT. Residues: CASSEQELAATDTQYF.

This clonotype was counted many times. CDR3 residues: CATSRERSGQGEQYF. Here the CDR3 DNA reads TGTGCCACCAGCAGAGAACGTTCGGGACAGGGCGAGCAGTACTTC. J is TRBJ2-7 and V is TRBV15, with 9 bases lining up with TRBD1. After removal of 0 bases from V and 6 bases from J, the junction contained 6 bases not matched to a gene. The CDR3 runs 15 residues. Germline assignment: CDR1 LNHNV and CDR2 YYDKDF (reference sequence).

A word on this clonotype: Because the CDR3 is missing its conserved closing phenylalanine or tryptophan, this is likely a read error. CDR3 nucleotides: TGCGCCAGCAGCTTCGAGACAGGGGCCTACGAGCAGTACCTC. It is translated as CASSFETGAYEQYL. The chain has TRBV5-1 and TRBJ2-7, with TRBD1 matching over 8 bases. The CDR3 sequence is 14 residues long. The V and J ends lost 2 bases and 2 bases, in that order; junction bases with no gene match: 3. The germline gives CDR1 SGHRS, CDR2 YFSETQ.

The chain employs TRBV7-2 and TRBJ2-7; 11 bases map to TRBD1. The trim removed 3 bases at V and 6 bases at J, leaving 4 bases unmatched. The CDR3 has 14 amino acids. CDR1 SGHTA and CDR2 FQGNSA come from the germline V gene. CDR3 in amino acids: CTSSLTGQGGEQYF. CDR3 bases: TGTACCAGCAGCTTGACGGGACAGGGGGGCGAGCAGTACTTC.

The sample holds a few counts of this clonotype. Since a much larger clone is just one base distant, this may be a read error. V gene TRBV6-2 or TRBV6-3 combines with J gene TRBJ1-6; a weak D match, TRBD1 (6 bases). CDR3 size: 14 residues. Germline CDR1 and CDR2: MNHEY and SVGEGT. Written as DNA, the CDR3 is TGTGCCATCAGTTACAGGGATGTCAATTCACCCCTCCACTTT. As protein: CAISYRDVNSPLHF.

In the case of this clonotype: One base away lies a much larger clone, so this may be a sequencing read error. CDR3 loop: CASSQEIRAEAFF. The CDR3 DNA sequence: TGTGCCAGCAGCCAAGAGATAAGGGCTGAAGCTTTCTTT. The chain has TRBV3-1 and TRBJ1-1, with unresolved D. Per germline, CDR1 LGHDT and CDR2 YNNKEL (reference sequence). Trimming shortened V by 0 bases and J by 6 bases, and 8 bases separated the two germline ends. CDR3 length: 13 residues.

This clonotype appeared many times. A much bigger clone sits one base away, suggesting this may be a read error. Without the conserved terminal phenylalanine or tryptophan, this CDR3 likely stems from a read error. The chain joins TRBV20-1 to TRBJ2-1; D not certain. This CDR3 contains 13 residues. The germline V gene has CDR1 DFQATT and CDR2 SNEGSKA (reference sequence). Trimming removed 4 bases at V and 3 bases at J, with 10 bases between. CDR3 nucleotides: TGCAGTGCTACGATCTCCGGCTACAATGAGCAGTTCTCC. The encoded protein is CSATISGYNEQFS.

The chain couples TRBV12-3 or TRBV12-4 to TRBJ2-3; D possibly matches TRBD1 or TRBD2 (6 bases each). Trimming removed 8 bases at V and 0 bases at J, with 12 bases between. The CDR3 loop spans 14 amino acids. The CDR3 DNA is TGTGCCAGCGGGGGCGGGGACAGCACAGATACGCAGTATTTT. Its translation: CASGGGDSTDTQYF.

Note on this clonotype: Compared with germline, one end of the junction differs, possibly owing to a read error. This chain uses TRBV6-2 or TRBV6-3 with TRBJ1-1; 9 positions match TRBD1. There are 13 residues in the CDR3. Germline V gives CDR1 MNHEY, CDR2 SVGEGT. The DNA for the CDR3 is TGTGCCAGCAGTCCCCAGGGACAGGGTATAGCTTTGTTT. Protein: CASSPQGQGIALF.

This clonotype occurred a few times. The chain employs TRBV19 and TRBJ2-3; D might be TRBD1 or TRBD2, each matching 5 bases. The CDR3 runs to 16 residues. Germline V lookup: CDR1 LNHDA, CDR2 SQIVND (reference sequence). Deletions cut 4 bases from V and 6 bases from J, with 20 bases between. This CDR3 is CASSNPRGLVRDTQYF. DNA of the CDR3: TGTGCCAGTAGTAACCCGAGGGGCCTAGTTAGGGATACGCAGTATTTT.

Details on this clonotype: A much larger clone sits a single nucleotide away, making a read error possible. V is TRBV20-1 and J is TRBJ2-7; TRBD1 matches at 7 bases. This CDR3 spans 15 amino acids. CDR1 and CDR2 (germline): DFQATT, SNEGSKA (reference sequence). The V and J ends lost 6 bases and 9 bases, in that order; junction bases with no gene match: 20. The CDR3 region is CSANALWDSSEPQYF. The CDR3 DNA sequence: TGCAGTGCCAATGCCCTCTGGGACAGCAGCGAACCGCAGTACTTC.

This clonotype was counted at least ten times. The rearrangement uses TRBV5-1 and TRBJ1-1; D possibly corresponds to TRBD1 (5 bases). The ends were cut back, 7 bases at V and 1 base at J, with 11 bases in the middle. CDR1 and CDR2 from the germline V gene are SGHRS and YFSETQ. The CDR3 extends over 13 amino acids. CDR3 residues: CASGVTGNTEAFF. In nucleotides, the CDR3 is TGCGCCAGCGGAGTTACAGGGAACACTGAAGCTTTCTTT.